This T cell receptor beta chain was identified during a study of blood T cell repertoires in COVID-19. About the research overall: Donors in the United States, Italy and Spain gave samples during acute or convalescent COVID-19. Sources were T cells, B-cell-depleted T cells, or PBMCs; the material itself was cDNA or gDNA.

TCRdb keeps only in-frame clones here, not all; method: immunoSEQ multiplex PCR. The sample carries around 38,000 clones, about 85% recorded once. CDR3 size: 14 residues. The germline V gene encodes CDR1 MDHEN and CDR2 SYDVKM. Between the trimmed V and J ends, which lost 1 base and 6 bases, there was a span of 9 bases. This chain joins TRBV28 and TRBJ2-2; D is possibly TRBD1 (6 bases). The sample was peripheral blood. This sequence was found in a man aged 55 to 69 with COVID-19, enrolled during active disease. The CDR3 protein is CASSLSTGPGELFF. Written as DNA, the CDR3 is TGTGCCAGCAGTTTATCTACAGGGCCCGGGGAGCTGTTTTTT.